The clone carrying this TCR beta chain was counted a single time. The germline gives CDR1 SGHTA, CDR2 FQGNSA. CDR3 length equals 13 residues. V was shortened by 4 bases and J by 4 bases, with 11 bases between the two germline ends. TCRdb's table, derived via immunoSEQ multiplex PCR, lists solely in-frame clones and lacks some. The data contain around 180,000 clones, more than 80% of them seen just once; the ten biggest clones take up less than 15%. The source of the sample is a study of blood T cell repertoires in COVID-19. Whole-study context: Samples representing acute and convalescent COVID-19 were sourced from the United States, Italy and Spain. Nucleic acid was either cDNA or gDNA, and it came from T cells, B-cell-depleted T cells, or PBMCs.

Participants' own reports of clinical history determined their cohort assignment. The clonotype originates from a man aged 45-60 years who had recovered from COVID-19. The sequencing input was PBMCs or T cells enriched from blood (not recorded which). The V gene is TRBV7-2, the J gene TRBJ2-7; a possible D gene is TRBD2 (5 bases). In DNA, the CDR3 is TGTGCCAGCAGCTCCAAAGGAGGTTACGAGCAGTACTTC. Translating it yields CASSSKGGYEQYF.